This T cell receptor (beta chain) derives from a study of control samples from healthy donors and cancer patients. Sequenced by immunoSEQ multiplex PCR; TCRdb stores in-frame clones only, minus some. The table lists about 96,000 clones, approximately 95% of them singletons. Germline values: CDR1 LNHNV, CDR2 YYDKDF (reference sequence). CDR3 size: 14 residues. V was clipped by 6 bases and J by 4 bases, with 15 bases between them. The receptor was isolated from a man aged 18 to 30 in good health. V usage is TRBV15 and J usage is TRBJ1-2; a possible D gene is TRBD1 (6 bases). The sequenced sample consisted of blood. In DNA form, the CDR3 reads TGTGCCACCAGAGGACAGCCCCAGGGCTATGGCTACACCTTC. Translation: CATRGQPQGYGYTF. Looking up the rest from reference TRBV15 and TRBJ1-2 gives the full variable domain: DAMVIQNPRYQVTQFGKPVTLSCSQTLNHNVMYWYQQKSSQAPKLLFHYYDKDFNNEADTPDNFQSRRPNTSFCFLDIRSPGLGDTAMYLCATRGQPQGYGYTFGSGTRLTVV.